The T cell receptor beta chain described here comes from a study of OX40 agonist ivuxolimab in advanced cancers. Study-wide findings and caveats: Some of the lowest clonal expansion was seen in partial responders at 0.1-3.0 mg/kg.

Only in-frame clones appear in the TCRdb table, and some are missing; sequencing was by immunoSEQ multiplex PCR. This table has about 13,000 clones, about 85% appearing once. Concerning this clone: Its antigen remains unknown.

Autoimmune disease history or systemic immunosuppression led to patient exclusion. Sequenced material: CD4+ or CD8+ T cells sorted from blood, taken in a trial of the OX40 agonist ivuxolimab. This clonotype originated in an adult with an advanced solid tumor such as melanoma, head and neck, liver or kidney cancer.

The chain's CDR3 is CASSPGTGYEQYF. The CDR3 DNA sequence: TGTGCCAGCAGTCCGGGGACGGGCTACGAGCAGTACTTC. V gene TRBV27 combines with J gene TRBJ2-7; the D call may be TRBD1 or TRBD2 (5 bases each). The CDR3 loop spans 13 amino acids. Germline lookup yields CDR1 MNHEY and CDR2 SMNVEV (reference sequence). Trimming shortened V by 5 bases and J by 3 bases, and 11 bases separated the two germline ends.